This T cell receptor beta chain was sequenced for a study of T cells in Graves' hyperthyroidism and ophthalmopathy. RNA transcripts gave rise to amplified TCR beta CDR3 regions. RT-PCR in the first round (using the HTBI primer set) targeted the TCR CDR3. From the multiplex PCR reads, TCRdb called clonotypes with MiXCR, one entry per CDR3 protein. Of 300,000 to 450,000 distinct CDR3 sequences listed, approximately 12% were seen once; the top ten hold less than 25%. This clonotype was seen a handful of times. Used for diagnoses were clinical symptoms, serum thyroxine and TRAb, thyroid ultrasound and orbital computed tomography. Trimming pared 2 bases from V and 9 bases from J, leaving 11 bases between. CDR1 and CDR2 from the germline V gene are WSHSY and SAAADI. There are 14 residues in the CDR3.

The sample taken for sequencing was blood. The chain combines TRBV10-2 with TRBJ1-6; no definite D call. The sequence came from a man younger than 40 with Graves' hyperthyroidism that later progressed to Graves' ophthalmopathy. CDR3 loop: CASSEMSDVSPLHF. CDR3 sequence (DNA): TGCGCCAGCAGTGAGATGTCGGACGTTTCACCCCTCCACTTT.